This is a list of T cell receptor beta chains from one sample in a study of blood T cell repertoires in COVID-19. The protocol was immunoSEQ multiplex PCR, while the TCRdb copy is restricted to in-frame clones and leaves out a portion. The table shows approximately 170,000 clones, with roughly 80% occurring only once. The sample taken for sequencing was PBMCs or T cells enriched from blood (not recorded which). The source is a man aged 45-60 years who had recovered from COVID-19. Both conserved end residues are part of each CDR3. The order of the fields is V gene, D gene, J gene, CDR3 protein. The D gene is left open where the match is weak.

TRBV9	TRBD1	TRBJ2-6	CASSVGRDRVSGANVLTF
TRBV18	TRBD1	TRBJ1-1	CASSPGQTNTEAFF
TRBV18	NA	TRBJ1-5	CASSPARNQPQHF
TRBV6-2/TRBV6-3	TRBD1	TRBJ1-2	CASSPRQGDSHGYTF
TRBV18	NA	TRBJ1-2	CASSPQRDYGYTF
TRBV6-4	NA	TRBJ2-7	CASTNNKGDYEQYF
TRBV5-6	NA	TRBJ2-5	CASSPPQAVETQYF
TRBV7-9	NA	TRBJ1-2	CASSLGQIYGYTF
TRBV20-1	NA	TRBJ1-3	CSASLGNTIYF
TRBV19	TRBD1	TRBJ1-5	CASSIAAGGLPRQPQHF
TRBV19	TRBD1	TRBJ2-7	CASRPQGSSSYEQYF
TRBV15	TRBD1	TRBJ2-7	CATSRDPGGVDEQYF
TRBV6-4	TRBD1	TRBJ1-2	CASSADRGLGGYTF
TRBV9	TRBD2	TRBJ2-5	CASSRLAGRSQETQYF
TRBV7-9	TRBD1	TRBJ1-5	CASSRTGDSNQPQHF
TRBV7-3	NA	TRBJ2-1	CASSPYGRGSYNEQFF
TRBV28	TRBD1	TRBJ1-4	CASSIRQGFVEKLFF
TRBV5-6	NA	TRBJ1-1	CASSVLDTEAFF
TRBV28	NA	TRBJ1-2	CATTRFGGERGYTF
TRBV29-1	NA	TRBJ1-1	CSAHRGGTEAFF
TRBV27	TRBD1	TRBJ2-3	CASSPNPRGRTDTQYF
TRBV10-3	TRBD1	TRBJ2-7	CAISEPGGQRGYEQYF
TRBV28	NA	TRBJ1-3	CASSLVRGDGNTIYF
TRBV27	NA	TRBJ1-2	CASSLGRSPYGYTF
TRBV29-1	NA	TRBJ1-3	CSVAPARGGNTIYF
TRBV15	TRBD2	TRBJ2-1	CATSKGERGINEQFF
TRBV5-1	TRBD2	TRBJ2-7	CASRLGTSGGYEQYF
TRBV5-1	NA	TRBJ1-6	CASSRDKGNSPLHF
TRBV5-1	TRBD1	TRBJ1-1	CASSLNRGDTEAFF
TRBV6-1	NA	TRBJ1-6	CASSEAGLNNSPLHF
TRBV7-9	TRBD1	TRBJ1-3	CASSHNRGTGNTIYF
TRBV5-1	TRBD1	TRBJ1-6	CASSLTGTGSPLHF
TRBV29-1	NA	TRBJ2-1	CSESRVSYNEQFF
TRBV3-1/TRBV3-2	TRBD1	TRBJ2-5	CASSQVWGQGPPRETQYF
TRBV10-3	NA	TRBJ2-7	CAISESKAGREQYF
TRBV2	NA	TRBJ1-5	CASRGPLGGPDSNQPQHF
TRBV30	NA	TRBJ2-7	CAWSVEMVPGTTYEQYF